These 12 T cell receptor beta chains were sequenced from one sample in a study of regulatory T cells in long-lasting Graves disease. For TCR beta, libraries came from iRepertoire HTBI primers and Arm-PCR of CDR3 regions. TCRdb itself ran the multiplex PCR reads through MiXCR, one entry per CDR3 protein. The sample has about 470,000 distinct CDR3 sequences, 20% to 25% seen once. The time point denotes: persistent/refractory GD, antithyroid drugs over 5 years with positive TRAb. The TCR library was made from RNA extracted from PBMCs. This sample comprised peripheral blood mononuclear cells (PBMCs), obtained when the disease was refractory, from a patient treated with antithyroid drugs. The receptors shown here come from a female donor with Graves disease.

This clonotype was seen a handful of times. The rearrangement joins TRBV15 to TRBJ2-7; D is unresolved. Per the germline V gene, CDR1 is LNHNV and CDR2 is YYDKDF (reference sequence). V was pared by 3 bases and J by 3 bases, with 3 bases between. This CDR3 has 11 amino acids. The CDR3 DNA follows: TGTGCCACCAGCAGGGGCTACGAGCAGTACTTC. Its translation: CATSRGYEQYF.

This clonotype was seen repeatedly, ten times or more. CDR3 loop: CASSPHRGKGETQYF. The DNA for the CDR3 is TGTGCCAGCAGCCCACATAGAGGCAAGGGGGAGACCCAGTACTTC. V and J are TRBV11-1 and TRBJ2-5, with a tentative D call TRBD1 (5 bases). V gave up 5 bases and J gave up 5 bases, with 18 bases separating them. Germline V gene lookup returns CDR1 SGHAT and CDR2 FQDESV (reference sequence). The CDR3 loop spans 15 amino acids.

This clonotype was recorded at least ten times. The V gene is TRBV27, the J gene TRBJ2-7, with 7 bases matching TRBD2. The germline V gene encodes CDR1 MNHEY and CDR2 SMNVEV (reference sequence). This CDR3 has 14 residues. V was pared by 4 bases and J by 4 bases, with 7 bases of the junction left unmatched. CDR3 coding DNA: TGTGCCAGCAGTTCAGCCAGGACTAGGTACGAGCAGTACTTC. It codes for CASSSARTRYEQYF.

This clonotype has a handful of counts. V gene TRBV5-1 combines with J gene TRBJ2-2; 9 bases agree with TRBD1. Germline trimming cut 4 bases from V and 0 bases from J; bases unmatched to any gene: 4. The CDR3 has 16 amino acids. Germline CDR1 is SGHRS and CDR2 is YFSETQ. CDR3 region: CASSIQGAANTGELFF. DNA of the CDR3: TGCGCCAGCAGCATACAGGGGGCGGCGAACACCGGGGAGCTGTTTTTT.

This clonotype has a count of ten or more. The chain carries TRBV28 and TRBJ2-7; D gene uncertain. The V gene lost 6 bases and the J gene lost 6 bases, with 12 bases spanning the gap. Germline assignment: CDR1 MDHEN and CDR2 SYDVKM. CDR3 length equals 12 residues. The CDR3: CASSRTWGEQYF. CDR3 bases: TGTGCCAGCAGCCGGACCTGGGGCGAGCAGTACTTC.

This clonotype has at least ten counts. This rearrangement joins TRBV7-2 to TRBJ1-4; 9 bases are a match to TRBD1. Germline CDR1 reads SGHTA; CDR2 reads FQGNSA. The CDR3 covers 14 residues. Losses at the gene ends were 1 base for V and 10 bases for J; bases not matched to a gene: 4. The chain's CDR3 is CASSLGQGGGKLFF. The CDR3 region has the DNA TGTGCCAGCAGCTTAGGACAGGGGGGAGGAAAACTGTTTTTT.

V gene TRBV3-1 combines with J gene TRBJ1-6, with 7 nucleotides matching TRBD1. CDR3 length: 17 amino acids. Germline V gives CDR1 LGHDT, CDR2 YNNKEL (reference sequence). The junction had 11 bases not matched to a gene; V was cut back by 2 bases and J by 7 bases. This CDR3 reads CASSQFNQGGLNSPLHF. The CDR3 region has the DNA TGTGCCAGCAGCCAATTCAACCAGGGGGGATTGAATTCACCCCTCCACTTT.

This clonotype was seen at least ten times. The V gene is TRBV3-1, the J gene TRBJ2-5, with no clear D. Trimming pared 8 bases from V and 2 bases from J, leaving 12 bases between. CDR1 is LGHDT and CDR2 is YNNKEL in the germline V gene (reference sequence). CDR3 length: 13 amino acids. CDR3: CASGLFAQETQYF. CDR3 coding DNA: TGTGCCAGCGGCCTCTTTGCACAAGAGACCCAGTACTTC.

This clonotype has at least ten counts. The V gene is TRBV28, the J gene TRBJ1-5; no firm D call. V dropped 6 bases and J dropped 8 bases, with 14 bases sitting between them. The CDR3 extends over 13 amino acids. Looked up from germline, CDR1 is MDHEN and CDR2 is SYDVKM. The CDR3 sequence: CASSEGGREPQHF. The CDR3 region has the DNA TGTGCCAGCAGCGAGGGTGGTAGGGAGCCCCAGCATTTT.

There are a few counts of this clonotype. The chain has TRBV7-2 and TRBJ2-7, with D unclear. CDR1 is SGHTA and CDR2 is FQGNSA in the germline V gene. V lost 3 bases, J lost 3 bases, and 9 bases lay in between. The CDR3 is 13 residues long. CDR3 residues: CASSFADIYEQYF. CDR3 bases: TGTGCCAGCAGCTTCGCCGATATCTACGAGCAGTACTTC.

This clonotype has ten or more counts. The V gene is TRBV28, the J gene TRBJ1-2, with 8 nucleotides matching TRBD1. Germline trimming cut 6 bases from V and 8 bases from J; bases unmatched to any gene: 11. The CDR3 length is 14 residues. Germline V CDR1 and CDR2: MDHEN, SYDVKM. Here the CDR3 reads CASSWDRRQEGYTF. The CDR3, as DNA: TGTGCCAGCAGCTGGGACAGGAGACAGGAAGGCTACACCTTC.

This clonotype was seen repeatedly, ten times or more. The rearrangement joins TRBV28 to TRBJ1-2; tentative D call: TRBD1 (6 bases). V was trimmed by 2 bases and J by 5 bases, leaving 12 bases between them. Germline-derived CDR1 and CDR2 are MDHEN and SYDVKM. The CDR3 runs 14 residues. The CDR3 sequence: CASSLGTRAYGYTF. The CDR3 DNA reads as TGTGCCAGCAGTTTAGGGACACGGGCGTATGGCTACACCTTC.